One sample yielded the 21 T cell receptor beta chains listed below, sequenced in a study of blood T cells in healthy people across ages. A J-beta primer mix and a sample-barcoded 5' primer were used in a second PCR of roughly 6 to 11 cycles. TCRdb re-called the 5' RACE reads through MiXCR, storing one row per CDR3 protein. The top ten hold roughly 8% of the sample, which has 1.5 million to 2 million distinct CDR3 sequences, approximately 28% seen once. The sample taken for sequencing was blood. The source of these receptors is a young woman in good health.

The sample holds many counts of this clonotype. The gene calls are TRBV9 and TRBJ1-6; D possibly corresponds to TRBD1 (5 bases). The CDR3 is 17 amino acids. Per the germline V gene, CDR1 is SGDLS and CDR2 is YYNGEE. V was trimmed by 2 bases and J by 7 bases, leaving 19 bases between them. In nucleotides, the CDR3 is TGTGCCAGCAGCGTCGGAGGGGATGCTATGAGGAATTCACCCCTCCACTTT. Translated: CASSVGGDAMRNSPLHF.

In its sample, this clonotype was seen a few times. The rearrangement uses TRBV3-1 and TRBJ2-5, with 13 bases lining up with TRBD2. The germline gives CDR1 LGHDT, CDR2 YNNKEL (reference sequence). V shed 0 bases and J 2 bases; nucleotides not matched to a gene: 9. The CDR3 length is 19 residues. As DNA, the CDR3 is TGTGCCAGCAGCCAAGAGTGGACTAGCGGGAGTCGTAGACAAGAGACCCAGTACTTC. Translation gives CASSQEWTSGSRRQETQYF.

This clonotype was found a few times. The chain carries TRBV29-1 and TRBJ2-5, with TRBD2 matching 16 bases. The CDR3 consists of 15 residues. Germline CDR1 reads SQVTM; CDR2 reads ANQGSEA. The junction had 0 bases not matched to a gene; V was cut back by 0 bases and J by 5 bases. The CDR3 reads CSVEEGLAGGETQYF. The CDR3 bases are TGCAGCGTTGAAGAGGGACTAGCGGGAGGGGAGACCCAGTACTTC.

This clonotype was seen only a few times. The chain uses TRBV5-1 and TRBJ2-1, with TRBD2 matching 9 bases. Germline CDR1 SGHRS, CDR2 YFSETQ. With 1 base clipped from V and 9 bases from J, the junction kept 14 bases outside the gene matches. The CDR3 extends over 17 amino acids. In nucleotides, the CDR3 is TGCGCCAGCAGCTTGTTCCCCCCCAGCGGGAGGCGGCGTGAGCAGTTCTTC. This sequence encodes CASSLFPPSGRRREQFF. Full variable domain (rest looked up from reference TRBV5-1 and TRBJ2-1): KAGVTQTPRYLIKTRGQQVTLSCSPISGHRSVSWYQQTPGQGLQFLFEYFSETQRNKGNFPGRFSGRQFSNSRSEMNVSTLELGDSALYLCASSLFPPSGRRREQFFGPGTRLTVL.

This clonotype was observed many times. The CDR3 bases are TGTGCCAGCAGTGAAGTGAGAGTAGCCAAAAACATTCAGTACTTC. Its translation is CASSEVRVAKNIQYF. The genes are TRBV2 and TRBJ2-4, with unresolved D. This CDR3 spans 15 amino acids. Germline-derived CDR1 and CDR2 are SNHLY and FYNNEI. V gave up 1 base and J gave up 0 bases, with 7 bases separating them.

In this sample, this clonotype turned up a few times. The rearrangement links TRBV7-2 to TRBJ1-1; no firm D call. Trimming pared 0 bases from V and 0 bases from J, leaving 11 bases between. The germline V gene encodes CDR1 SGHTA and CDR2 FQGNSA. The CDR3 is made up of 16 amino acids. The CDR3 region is CASSLARVGMNTEAFF. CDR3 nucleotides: TGTGCCAGCAGCTTAGCGCGGGTGGGTATGAACACTGAAGCTTTCTTT.

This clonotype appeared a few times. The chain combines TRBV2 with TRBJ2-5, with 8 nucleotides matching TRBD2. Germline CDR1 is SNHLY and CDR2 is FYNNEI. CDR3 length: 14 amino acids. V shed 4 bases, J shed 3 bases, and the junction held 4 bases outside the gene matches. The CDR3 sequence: CASSASGSEETQYF. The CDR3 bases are TGTGCCAGCAGTGCCAGCGGGAGTGAAGAGACCCAGTACTTC.

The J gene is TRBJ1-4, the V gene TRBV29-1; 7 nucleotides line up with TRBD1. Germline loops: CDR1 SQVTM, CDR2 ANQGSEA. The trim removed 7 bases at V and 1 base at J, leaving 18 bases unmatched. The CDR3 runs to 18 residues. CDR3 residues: CSADRAGGGFETNEKLFF. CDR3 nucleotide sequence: TGCAGCGCCGACAGGGCCGGAGGGGGTTTTGAAACTAATGAAAAACTGTTTTTT.

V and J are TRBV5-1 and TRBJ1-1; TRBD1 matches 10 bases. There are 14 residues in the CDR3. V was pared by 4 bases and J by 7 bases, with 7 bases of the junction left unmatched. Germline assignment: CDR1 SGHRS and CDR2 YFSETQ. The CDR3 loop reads CASSPDRGYGEAFF. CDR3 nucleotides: TGCGCCAGCAGCCCGGACAGGGGGTATGGTGAAGCTTTCTTT. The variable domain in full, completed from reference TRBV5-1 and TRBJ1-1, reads KAGVTQTPRYLIKTRGQQVTLSCSPISGHRSVSWYQQTPGQGLQFLFEYFSETQRNKGNFPGRFSGRQFSNSRSEMNVSTLELGDSALYLCASSPDRGYGEAFFGQGTRLTVV.

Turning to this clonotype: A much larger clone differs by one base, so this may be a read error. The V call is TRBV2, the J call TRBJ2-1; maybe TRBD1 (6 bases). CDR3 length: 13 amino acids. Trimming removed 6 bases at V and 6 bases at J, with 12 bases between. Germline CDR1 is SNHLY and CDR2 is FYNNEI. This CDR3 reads CASSATGCNEQFF. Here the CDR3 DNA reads TGTGCCAGCAGCGCCACAGGGTGCAATGAGCAGTTCTTC.

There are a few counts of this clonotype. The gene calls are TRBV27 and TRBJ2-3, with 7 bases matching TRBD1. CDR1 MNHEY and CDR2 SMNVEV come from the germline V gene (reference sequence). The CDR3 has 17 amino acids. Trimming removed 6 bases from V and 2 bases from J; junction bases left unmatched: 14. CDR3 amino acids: CASRKTTTGVATDTQYF. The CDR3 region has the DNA TGTGCCAGCAGGAAAACAACAACAGGGGTTGCCACAGATACGCAGTATTTT.

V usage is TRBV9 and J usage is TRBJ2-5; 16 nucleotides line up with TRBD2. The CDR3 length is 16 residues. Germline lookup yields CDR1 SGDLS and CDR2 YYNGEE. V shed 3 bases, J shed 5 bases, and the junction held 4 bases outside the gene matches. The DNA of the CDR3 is TGTGCCAGCAGCGAGGGACTAGCGGGGGGGCTGGAGACCCAGTACTTC. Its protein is CASSEGLAGGLETQYF.

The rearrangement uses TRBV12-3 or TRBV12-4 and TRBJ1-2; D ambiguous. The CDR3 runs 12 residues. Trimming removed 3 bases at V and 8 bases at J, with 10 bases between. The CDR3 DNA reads TGTGCCAGCAGTTTGAACCCGCCGGGCTACACCTTC. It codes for CASSLNPPGYTF.

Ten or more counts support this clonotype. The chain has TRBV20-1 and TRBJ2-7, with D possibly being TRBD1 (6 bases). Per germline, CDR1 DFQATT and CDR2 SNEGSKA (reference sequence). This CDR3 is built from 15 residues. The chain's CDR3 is CSAAGGGLSGYEQYF. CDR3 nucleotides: TGCAGCGCAGCAGGTGGGGGCCTCTCGGGCTACGAGCAGTACTTC.

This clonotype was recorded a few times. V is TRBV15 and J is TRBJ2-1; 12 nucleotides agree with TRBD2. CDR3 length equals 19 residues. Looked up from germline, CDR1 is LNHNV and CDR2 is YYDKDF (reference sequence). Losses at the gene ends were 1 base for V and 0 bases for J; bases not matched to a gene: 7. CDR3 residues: CATSRGRTSGESSYNEQFF. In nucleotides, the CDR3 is TGTGCCACCAGCAGAGGACGGACTAGCGGGGAGAGCTCCTACAATGAGCAGTTCTTC.

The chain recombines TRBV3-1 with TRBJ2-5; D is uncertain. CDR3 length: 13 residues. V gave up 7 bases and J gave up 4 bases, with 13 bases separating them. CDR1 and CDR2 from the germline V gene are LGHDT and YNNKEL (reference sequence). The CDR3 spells CASTSMKSETQYF. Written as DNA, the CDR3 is TGTGCCAGCACCTCAATGAAGTCAGAGACCCAGTACTTC.

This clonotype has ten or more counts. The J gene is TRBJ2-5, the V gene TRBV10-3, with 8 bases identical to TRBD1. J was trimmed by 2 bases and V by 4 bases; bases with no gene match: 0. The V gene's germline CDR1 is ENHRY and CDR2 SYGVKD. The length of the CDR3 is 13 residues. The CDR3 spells CAISGTGQETQYF. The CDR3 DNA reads TGTGCCATCAGTGGGACAGGGCAAGAGACCCAGTACTTC.

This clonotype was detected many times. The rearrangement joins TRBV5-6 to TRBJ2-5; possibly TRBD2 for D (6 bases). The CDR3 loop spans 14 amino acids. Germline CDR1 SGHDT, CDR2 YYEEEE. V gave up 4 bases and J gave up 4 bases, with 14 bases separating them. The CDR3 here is CASSPGSSLETQYF. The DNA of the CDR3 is TGTGCCAGCAGCCCCGGGAGTAGTTTAGAGACCCAGTACTTC.

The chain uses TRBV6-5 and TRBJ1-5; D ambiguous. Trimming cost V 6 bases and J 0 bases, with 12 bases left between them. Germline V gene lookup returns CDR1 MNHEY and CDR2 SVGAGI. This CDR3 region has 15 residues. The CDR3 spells CASSREPYSNQPQHF. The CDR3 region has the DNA TGTGCCAGCAGCCGGGAGCCTTATAGCAATCAGCCCCAGCATTTT.

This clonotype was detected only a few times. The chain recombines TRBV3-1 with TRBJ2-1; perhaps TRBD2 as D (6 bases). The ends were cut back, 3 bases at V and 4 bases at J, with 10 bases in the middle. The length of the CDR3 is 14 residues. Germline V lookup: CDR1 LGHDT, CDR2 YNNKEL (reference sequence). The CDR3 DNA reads TGTGCCAGCAGCCAGTTTGGACTATACAATGAGCAGTTCTTC. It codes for CASSQFGLYNEQFF.

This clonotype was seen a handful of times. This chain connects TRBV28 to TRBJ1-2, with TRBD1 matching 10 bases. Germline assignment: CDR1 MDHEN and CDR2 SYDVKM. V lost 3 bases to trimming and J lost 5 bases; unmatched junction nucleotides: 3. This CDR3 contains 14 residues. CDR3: CASSLTGGRYGYTF. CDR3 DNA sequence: TGTGCCAGCAGTTTGACAGGGGGCCGGTATGGCTACACCTTC.